This TCR beta chain was captured by sequencing in a study of memory CD4+ T cells and cytomegalovirus serostatus. Germline CDR1 KGHSH, CDR2 LQKENI. Trimming cost V 3 bases and J 1 base, with 9 bases left between them. CDR3 length: 14 residues. Assay: immunoSEQ multiplex PCR; the TCRdb copy retains only in-frame clones and omits some. The table lists approximately 65,000 clones, roughly three quarters of them singletons, with roughly 0.94% in the top ten. Single viable CD3+CD4+CD8-CD45RO+ cells were sorted as the memory CD4+ T cells. The sequenced sample consisted of memory CD4+ T cells from blood. The chain is built from TRBV18 and TRBJ1-1; D remains ambiguous. This TCR was sampled from an adult in good health and CMV-seronegative. In DNA, the CDR3 is TGTGCCAGCTCACCGGGTATTTCGAACACTGAAGCTTTCTTT. It yields the protein CASSPGISNTEAFF.